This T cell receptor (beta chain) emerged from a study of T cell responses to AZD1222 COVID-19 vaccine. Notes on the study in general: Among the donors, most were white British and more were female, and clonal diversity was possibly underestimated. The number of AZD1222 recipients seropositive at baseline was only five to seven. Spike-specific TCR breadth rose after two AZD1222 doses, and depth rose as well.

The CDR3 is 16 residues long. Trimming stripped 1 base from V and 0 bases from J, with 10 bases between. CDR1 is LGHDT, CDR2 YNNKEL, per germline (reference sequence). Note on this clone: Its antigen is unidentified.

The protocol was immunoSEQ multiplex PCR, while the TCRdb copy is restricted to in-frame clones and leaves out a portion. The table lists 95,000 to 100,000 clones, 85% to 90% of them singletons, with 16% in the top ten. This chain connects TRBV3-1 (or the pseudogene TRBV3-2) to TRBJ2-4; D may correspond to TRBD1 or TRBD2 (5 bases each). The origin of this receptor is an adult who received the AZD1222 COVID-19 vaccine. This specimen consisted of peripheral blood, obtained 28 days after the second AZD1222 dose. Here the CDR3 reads CASSQVVGVAKNIQYF. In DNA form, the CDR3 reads TGTGCCAGCAGCCAAGTTGTGGGGGTAGCCAAAAACATTCAGTACTTC.